This T cell receptor (beta chain) is drawn from a study of shared clonotypes between healthy human individuals. Points from the study as a whole: Few donors limited the genetic and exposure-history diversity represented.

Points on this clone: Its antigen remains unknown.

The CDR3 is 15 amino acids. From germline, CDR1 is SEHNR and CDR2 FQNEAQ (reference sequence). V was clipped by 1 base and J by 7 bases, with 16 bases between them. Original processing notes: Filtering of immunoSEQ junctional sequences could not match full-length read filtering. Sequenced by immunoSEQ multiplex PCR; TCRdb stores in-frame clones only, minus some. V and J calls plus clone size are reproduced from that table; the DNA served to infer D and trimming. The table lists fewer than 1.4 million clones, around 82% of them singletons. The sample consisted of memory CD4+ T cells from PBMCs. Subset: CD45RA-negative fraction. This chain uses TRBV7-9 with TRBJ2-5, with unresolved D. The sequence was collected from a man aged 18 to 29 in good health. Some clones in this sample may be carry-over from other donors' samples. CDR3 sequence: CASSLGGRSVGTQYF. The DNA of the CDR3 is TGTGCCAGCAGCTTAGGAGGTCGGTCAGTTGGGACCCAGTACTTC.